These 12 T cell receptor beta chains originate from one sample sequenced in a study of T cell responses to AZD1222 COVID-19 vaccine. TCRdb keeps only in-frame clones here, not all; method: immunoSEQ multiplex PCR. This table has 100,000 to 150,000 clones, approximately 85% appearing once. Specimen: peripheral blood, collected on day 0 of AZD1222 vaccination. These TCRs come from an adult in good health.

The chain joins TRBV5-1 to TRBJ2-2; D gene uncertain. CDR1 is SGHRS, CDR2 YFSETQ, per germline. The CDR3 consists of 14 residues. The V end was cut by 5 bases, the J end by 6 bases, with 14 bases between. CDR3 sequence: CASRYESAAGELFF. As DNA, the CDR3 is TGCGCCAGCAGGTACGAATCGGCTGCCGGGGAGCTGTTTTTT.

DNA of the CDR3: TGCAGTGCCATTAACTCCTACGAGCAGTACTTC. Protein: CSAINSYEQYF. The chain recombines TRBV20-1 with TRBJ2-7; unclear D gene. With 6 bases removed from V and 0 bases from J, the gap between germline ends came to 6 bases. Germline CDR1 is DFQATT and CDR2 is SNEGSKA (reference sequence). The CDR3 is 11 amino acids.

The chain combines TRBV6-6 with TRBJ1-1, with D unclear. Germline loops: CDR1 MNHNY, CDR2 SVGAGI (reference sequence). This CDR3 spans 13 amino acids. V shed 5 bases and J shed 6 bases, with 13 bases lying between them. The CDR3 DNA sequence: TGTGCCAGCAGTCAAGGACCCCTGCCTGAAGCTTTCTTT. Residues: CASSQGPLPEAFF.

This clone was found once. The V gene is TRBV10-3, the J gene TRBJ1-1, with 7 bases aligning to TRBD1. V gave up 6 bases and J gave up 3 bases; unmatched junction bases: 7. Germline CDR1 and CDR2: ENHRY and SYGVKD. The CDR3 extends over 14 amino acids. CDR3 sequence: CAIRTGTADTEAFF. CDR3 DNA sequence: TGTGCCATCAGGACCGGGACAGCGGACACTGAAGCTTTCTTT.

J is TRBJ1-2 and V is TRBV29-1; no clear D. There are 14 residues in the CDR3. The germline V and J ends were trimmed by 6 bases and 0 bases, with 14 bases remaining between them. Germline V gene lookup returns CDR1 SQVTM and CDR2 ANQGSEA. The chain's CDR3 is CSVAEGAANYGYTF. The CDR3 DNA reads as TGCAGCGTCGCGGAGGGAGCAGCTAACTATGGCTACACCTTC.

The V and J genes are TRBV6-5 and TRBJ2-7; the D is unclear. V shed 3 bases and J shed 4 bases, with 4 bases lying between them. The length of the CDR3 is 11 residues. Germline lookup yields CDR1 MNHEY and CDR2 SVGAGI. CDR3 in amino acids: CASSYRYEQYF. CDR3 DNA sequence: TGTGCCAGCAGTTATAGGTACGAGCAGTACTTC.

The chain has TRBV19 and TRBJ1-6, with TRBD1 as a possible D gene (5 bases). Germline CDR1 reads LNHDA; CDR2 reads SQIVND (reference sequence). The CDR3 spans 13 residues. The CDR3 DNA sequence: TGTGCTGGGTCAGAGGGGCGCAATTCACCCCTCCACTTT. Encoded protein: CAGSEGRNSPLHF.

As concerns this clone: Relative to the germline gene, one junction end is altered; a read error may explain this. V gene TRBV7-7 combines with J gene TRBJ1-2; the match to TRBD1 covers 8 bases. The CDR3 extends over 15 amino acids. The germline gives CDR1 SSHAT, CDR2 FNYEAQ (reference sequence). The CDR3 region is CASSLGGQANYGYTF. The CDR3 region has the DNA TGTGCTAGCAGCTTAGGGGGACAGGCGAACTATGGCTACACCTTC. The whole variable domain, remainder taken from reference TRBV7-7 and TRBJ1-2, is GAGVSQSPRYKVTKRGQDVTLRCDPISSHATLYWYQQALGQGPEFLTYFNYEAQPDKSGLPSDRFSAERPEGSISTLTIQRTEQRDSAMYRCASSLGGQANYGYTFGSGTRLTVV.

The chain has TRBV7-2 and TRBJ2-7; 12 nucleotides line up with TRBD2. CDR1 and CDR2 from the germline V gene are SGHTA and FQGNSA. The V gene end was trimmed by 4 bases and the J gene end by 6 bases; junction bases not matched to a gene: 13. This CDR3 comprises 17 residues. The CDR3 bases are TGTGCCAGCAGCTCCTTCCCTCCCTTACTAGCGGGAGGCGAGCAGTACTTC. The encoded protein is CASSSFPPLLAGGEQYF.

V and J are TRBV4-3 and TRBJ2-1; no clear D. Trimming removed 1 base from V and 5 bases from J, with 3 bases in between. The CDR3 totals 12 residues. Germline-derived CDR1 and CDR2 are LGHNA and YSLEER. The CDR3 bases are TGCGCCAGCAGCCAAGTTGACAATGAGCAGTTCTTC. Its protein product is CASSQVDNEQFF.

The rearrangement uses TRBV9 and TRBJ1-1; 7 positions match TRBD1. The germline V gene has CDR1 SGDLS and CDR2 YYNGEE. This CDR3 is built from 17 residues. V shed 5 bases and J 6 bases; nucleotides not matched to a gene: 19. CDR3 coding DNA: TGTGCCAGCAGTCTCCTCCGGGGGTACAGGGGAGGAGCTGAAGCTTTCTTT. It specifies CASSLLRGYRGGAEAFF.

The J gene is TRBJ2-3, the V gene TRBV7-3; D remains unclear. The CDR3 covers 14 residues. Germline V gene data show CDR1 as SGHTA and CDR2 as FQGTGA. The V end lost 4 bases, the J end lost 2 bases, and 10 bases lay between the germline ends. As DNA, the CDR3 is TGTGCCAGCAGCTCCCGAGACTCCACAGATACGCAGTATTTT. This encodes CASSSRDSTDTQYF.